This T cell receptor (beta chain) was recovered during a study of molecular identifiers for immune sequencing clone quantification. MiXCR was run by TCRdb on the PCR reads, yielding one entry per CDR3 protein. The sample consists of approximately 20,000 distinct CDR3 sequences, under 25% of them appearing once. CDR1 and CDR2 from the germline V gene are SGHDT and YYEEEE. Trimming at V came to 3 bases and at J to 6 bases, leaving 2 bases not matched to a gene. The length of the CDR3 is 15 residues. Study-wide points: Underestimated sizes of highly expanded clones could result from identical TCR molecules that share a barcode. Jurkat TCR RNA spiked in from one cell could reportedly be detected among about a million naive cells.

As regards this clonotype: The target antigen is unknown.

V and J are TRBV5-6 and TRBJ2-1; the match to TRBD2 covers 14 bases. The clonotype was recovered from a human donor in good health. Some libraries in this study had Jurkat cell RNA spiked in. The sample comprised naive CD8+ T cells from blood, with Jurkat cell RNA spiked in. Subset indicated: FACS-sorted CD8+CD4-CCR7+CD45RA+ naive T cells. The CDR3 DNA reads as TGTGCCAGCAGCTGGGGACTAGCGGGAGCCAATGAGCAGTTCTTC. Protein sequence: CASSWGLAGANEQFF. Full variable domain (missing parts from reference TRBV5-6 and TRBJ2-1): DAGVTQSPTHLIKTRGQQVTLRCSPKSGHDTVSWYQQALGQGPQFIFQYYEEEERQRGNFPDRFSGHQFPNYSSELNVNALLLGDSALYLCASSWGLAGANEQFFGPGTRLTVL.